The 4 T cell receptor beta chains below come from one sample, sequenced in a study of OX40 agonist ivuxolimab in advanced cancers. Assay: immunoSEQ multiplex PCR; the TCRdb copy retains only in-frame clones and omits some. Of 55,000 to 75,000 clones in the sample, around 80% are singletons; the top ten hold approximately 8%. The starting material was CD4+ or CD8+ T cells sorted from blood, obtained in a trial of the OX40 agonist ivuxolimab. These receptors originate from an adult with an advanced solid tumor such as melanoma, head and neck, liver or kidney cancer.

The CDR3 here is CASSINNYKAGVKNEQFF. The CDR3 DNA reads as TGTGCCAGTAGTATAAATAACTATAAAGCGGGAGTGAAAAATGAGCAGTTCTTC. V is TRBV19 and J is TRBJ2-1, with 8 bases identical to TRBD2. J was trimmed by 7 bases and V by 2 bases; bases with no gene match: 16. This CDR3 has 18 amino acids. Looked up from germline, CDR1 is LNHDA and CDR2 is SQIVND (reference sequence).

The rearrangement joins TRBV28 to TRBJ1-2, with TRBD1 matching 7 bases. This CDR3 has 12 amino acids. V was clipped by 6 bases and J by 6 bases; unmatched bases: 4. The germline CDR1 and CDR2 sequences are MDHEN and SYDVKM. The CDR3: CASRGQGDGYTF. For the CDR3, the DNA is TGTGCCAGCAGGGGGCAGGGGGATGGCTACACCTTC.

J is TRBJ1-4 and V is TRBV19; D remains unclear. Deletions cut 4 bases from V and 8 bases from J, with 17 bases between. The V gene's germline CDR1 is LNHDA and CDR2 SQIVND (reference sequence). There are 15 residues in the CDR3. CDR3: CASSTPLKEGEKLFF. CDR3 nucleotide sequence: TGTGCCAGTAGTACCCCCCTCAAGGAGGGCGAAAAACTGTTTTTT. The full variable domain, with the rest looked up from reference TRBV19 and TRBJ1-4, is DGGITQSPKYLFRKEGQNVTLSCEQNLNHDAMYWYRQDPGQGLRLIYYSQIVNDFQKGDIAEGYSVSREKKESFPLTVTSAQKNPTAFYLCASSTPLKEGEKLFFGSGTQLSVL.

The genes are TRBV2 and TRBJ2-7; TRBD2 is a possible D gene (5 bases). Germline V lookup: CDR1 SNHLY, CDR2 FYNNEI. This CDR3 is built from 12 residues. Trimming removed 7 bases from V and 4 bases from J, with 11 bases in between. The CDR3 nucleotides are TGTGCCAGCAAGCGGTTTACGTACGAGCAGTACGTC. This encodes CASKRFTYEQYV.